These 14 T cell receptor beta chains share one sample of origin, sequenced in a study of cytomegalovirus exposure and HLA in healthy donors. The primer mix had 60 Vbeta and 13 Jbeta primers. Sequencing was performed with immunoSEQ multiplex PCR; in TCRdb, only in-frame clones are kept and a portion is missing. This repertoire includes some 150,000 clones. Specimen: PBMCs. The receptors were sampled from a woman aged 18-30 years in good health and CMV-seronegative.

The chain recombines TRBV4-2 with TRBJ1-2; no definite D call. V was shortened by 0 bases and J by 7 bases, with 9 bases between the two germline ends. This CDR3 spans 13 amino acids. CDR1 is LGHNA and CDR2 is YNFKEQ in the germline V gene. The CDR3 loop reads CASSQDSAGGYTF. CDR3 DNA: TGTGCCAGCAGCCAAGATAGTGCAGGTGGCTACACCTTC.

This rearrangement joins TRBV10-3 to TRBJ1-2; D ambiguous. The germline gives CDR1 ENHRY, CDR2 SYGVKD. This CDR3 spans 18 amino acids. V lost 5 bases to trimming and J lost 0 bases, with 22 bases between them. CDR3 DNA sequence: TGTGCCATCAGTCAACTTGGGGAGGTGCCCCCCGCTAACTATGGCTACACCTTC. It codes for CAISQLGEVPPANYGYTF.

The V and J genes are TRBV5-1 and TRBJ1-2; 10 positions match TRBD1. The CDR3 length is 15 residues. The germline V gene encodes CDR1 SGHRS and CDR2 YFSETQ. V lost 4 bases and J lost 4; bases outside the gene matches: 7. The CDR3 here is CASSLRQGAGYGYTF. CDR3 DNA sequence: TGCGCCAGCAGCCTACGACAGGGGGCGGGCTATGGCTACACCTTC.

The chain carries TRBV5-4 and TRBJ1-1, with no clear D. The germline V and J ends were trimmed by 3 bases and 2 bases, with 14 bases remaining between them. The CDR3 extends over 15 amino acids. Germline-derived CDR1 and CDR2 are SGHNT and YYREEE (reference sequence). The CDR3 DNA follows: TGTGCCAGCAGCTCGGGATCCCCCTACAACACTGAAGCTTTCTTT. Protein: CASSSGSPYNTEAFF.

CDR3 in amino acids: CASRHRFSQQGQNTEAFF. For the CDR3, the DNA is TGTGCCAGCAGGCATCGCTTTTCCCAACAGGGACAGAACACTGAAGCTTTCTTT. The chain recombines TRBV7-9 with TRBJ1-1, with TRBD1 as a possible D gene (6 bases). CDR3 size: 18 residues. CDR1 is SEHNR and CDR2 is FQNEAQ in the germline V gene (reference sequence). Trimming shortened V by 6 bases and J by 1 base, and 24 bases separated the two germline ends.

The rearrangement joins TRBV11-2 to TRBJ1-6; D gene unclear. The CDR3 is 14 residues long. V was shortened by 5 bases and J by 0 bases, with 5 bases between the two germline ends. From germline, CDR1 is SGHAT and CDR2 FQNNGV. CDR3 bases: TGTGCCAGCAGCCCTCTCTCCTATAATTCACCCCTCCACTTT. Translating gives CASSPLSYNSPLHF.

The chain combines TRBV10-3 with TRBJ1-1, with D possibly TRBD1 on 6 matching bases. Trimming cost V 8 bases and J 1 base, with 11 bases left between them. CDR1 ENHRY and CDR2 SYGVKD come from the germline V gene. The CDR3 contains 13 residues. The CDR3 protein is CAIGGGRNTEAFF. CDR3 DNA sequence: TGTGCCATCGGGGGCGGGAGGAACACTGAAGCTTTCTTT.

V is TRBV5-1 and J is TRBJ2-7, with D possibly being TRBD1 (6 bases). V was shortened by 4 bases and J by 6 bases, with 23 bases between the two germline ends. CDR3 length: 16 amino acids. Germline assignment: CDR1 SGHRS and CDR2 YFSETQ. CDR3 sequence reads: CASSPRTRGLTPEQYF. The CDR3 DNA is TGCGCCAGCAGCCCCCGGACCAGGGGCCTCACGCCCGAGCAGTACTTC.

The chain joins TRBV4-3 to TRBJ2-2; maybe TRBD2 (5 bases). The CDR3 length is 18 residues. CDR1 is LGHNA, CDR2 YSLEER, per germline. The V end lost 0 bases, the J end lost 6 bases, and 20 bases lay between the germline ends. The CDR3 DNA is TGCGCCAGCAGCCAAGATTTCGGTCAACGGGGTCGGGCCGGGGAGCTGTTTTTT. It codes for CASSQDFGQRGRAGELFF.

This clone is medium-sized by frequency. V usage is TRBV11-3 and J usage is TRBJ1-4; weak D call: TRBD1 (5 bases). The V and J ends lost 3 bases and 8 bases respectively, with 13 bases between them. The V gene's germline CDR1 is SGHNT and CDR2 YENEEA. The CDR3 is 14 residues long. In DNA form, the CDR3 reads TGTGCCAGCAGCTTTTCAGGCGGGGACGAAAAACTGTTTTTT. Translated: CASSFSGGDEKLFF.

The rearrangement links TRBV5-1 to TRBJ2-7; TRBD1 aligns across 7 bases. Per the germline V gene, CDR1 is SGHRS and CDR2 is YFSETQ. The CDR3 runs to 15 residues. Trimming at V came to 0 bases and at J to 5 bases, leaving 8 bases not matched to a gene. This CDR3 reads CASSLADDRDHEQYF. The DNA for the CDR3 is TGCGCCAGCAGCTTGGCCGACGACAGGGACCACGAGCAGTACTTC. Combining the CDR3 with reference TRBV5-1 and TRBJ2-7 gives the whole variable domain KAGVTQTPRYLIKTRGQQVTLSCSPISGHRSVSWYQQTPGQGLQFLFEYFSETQRNKGNFPGRFSGRQFSNSRSEMNVSTLELGDSALYLCASSLADDRDHEQYFGPGTRLTVT.

This rearrangement joins TRBV27 to TRBJ1-4; 7 bases align to TRBD1. V lost 6 bases to trimming and J lost 7 bases; unmatched junction nucleotides: 11. CDR3 size: 15 residues. Per germline, CDR1 MNHEY and CDR2 SMNVEV (reference sequence). The CDR3 DNA follows: TGTGCCAGCAGCCCCCAGGGGGTAATAAGTGAAAAACTGTTTTTT. Its protein is CASSPQGVISEKLFF.

The gene calls are TRBV5-1 and TRBJ2-4; 7 bases map to TRBD1. Trimming cost V 1 base and J 2 bases; bases outside gene matches: 3. The CDR3 runs 15 residues. Germline values: CDR1 SGHRS, CDR2 YFSETQ. The CDR3 coding sequence is TGCGCCAGCAGCTTGACAGGGGATCCCAAAAACATTCAGTACTTC. The encoded protein is CASSLTGDPKNIQYF.

The chain carries TRBV19 and TRBJ1-5; perhaps TRBD1 as D (6 bases). This CDR3 is built from 14 residues. The V end lost 5 bases, the J end lost 0 bases, and 8 bases lay between the germline ends. Germline V gene data show CDR1 as LNHDA and CDR2 as SQIVND (reference sequence). CDR3 region: CASSGGPSNQPQHF. The CDR3 bases are TGTGCCAGTAGTGGGGGCCCTAGCAATCAGCCCCAGCATTTT.